The present TCR beta chain was sequenced within a study of T cells expressing NK-cell markers. Study summary: Sorted CD3+CD56-NKG2C+, CD3+CD56+NKG2C+ and CD3+CD56+NKG2C- T cells supplied the TCR beta repertoires. General observations from the study: Clones of NKG2C+ T cells that had expanded were of unclear HCMV specificity.

Concerning this clonotype: The antigen is unknown.

In germline, CDR1 is SGHDT, CDR2 YYEEEE. The CDR3 length is 15 residues. TCRdb re-called the 5' RACE reads and shows each CDR3 protein once, DNA omitted. The sample data list 250,000 or so distinct CDR3 sequences. The chain links TRBV5-6 to TRBJ2-1; TCRdb selects TRBD1, and the lack of DNA leaves this call unchecked. This receptor was taken from a woman aged 18-69 years in good health. The specimen was blood T cells: a sorted CD56 or NKG2C T cell subset, CD4+ or CD8+ T cells, or bulk PBMC T cells (not recorded which). This CDR3 reads CASSFDRVPYNEQFF.